This entry features one TCR beta chain sequence. Which antigen it targets is not known. No base quality information exists; no much larger clone differs at one position. From cysteine to phenylalanine, the CDR3 is 16 amino acids long. Just the 48-base CDR3 DNA is kept, in frame starting at base 1. Based on the germline V gene, the CDR1 and CDR2 sequences are MDHEN and SYDVKM. The V end gives up 5 bases and the J end 11 bases, leaving 19 bases in the junction not matched to a gene. The library was built by means of 5' RACE. The sequencer listed for this sample is Illumina MiSeq. TCRdb took the public reads, trimmed them with fastp at Q25, ran MiXCR for clone calling and kept in-frame beta chains. Rows merge per CDR3 protein into single entries with the most common DNA and genes. The sample table contains 85,000 to 100,000 distinct CDR3 sequences; only one count was recorded for 17% of them. The ten biggest clones cover about 6.2% of the sample.

The data originate from a study of T cells of healthy individuals listed by TCRdb under 2018. In this chain, TRBV28 is recombined with TRBJ2-5, and 8 junction bases match TRBD1. This clonotype was sampled from a human donor in good health. The DNA is TGTGCCAGCAGTCCATCGGCCGGGACAGGACGTCTGCCGCAGTACTTC. This translates into CASSPSAGTGRLPQYF.